This T cell receptor beta chain was captured by sequencing in a study of cytomegalovirus exposure and HLA in healthy donors. The study's findings and limits: The productive fraction for most TCR beta V segments was about 90% or about 30% in an earlier analysis. Links to common viral pathogens appeared, in a later analysis, for several of the most significant clusters. A later analysis reportedly identified an Asian-associated ancestry cluster as carrying fewer N-insertions than the 666-donor mean. Cytomegalovirus association was listed for 164 TCR beta chains.

PCR amplification relied on 60 Vbeta primers (plus 13 Jbeta primers). Assay used: immunoSEQ multiplex PCR; TCRdb lists only in-frame clones, some missing. The sample gives about 130,000 clones, around 77% of which show up once; roughly 0.9% is in the top ten. This clone was seen just once. Its antigen remains unidentified. Sequencing used PBMCs. This TCR came from a woman aged 55-69 years in good health and CMV-seronegative.

The CDR3 region is CAARRQGTLFGYTF. CDR3 DNA: TGTGCCGCAAGGCGGCAGGGCACTCTCTTTGGCTACACCTTC. The rearrangement links TRBV30 to TRBJ1-2; TRBD1 is a possible D gene (5 bases). The CDR3 length is 14 residues. Germline assignment: CDR1 GTSNPN and CDR2 SVGIG (reference sequence). V was cut by 8 bases and J by 7 bases, with 23 bases left in between.